Shown below are 10 T cell receptor beta chains from a single sample sequenced in a study of shared clonotypes between healthy human individuals. Only in-frame clones appear in the TCRdb table, and some are missing; sequencing was by immunoSEQ multiplex PCR. The data hold roughly 680,000 clones, with just under 75% observed a single time. Sequenced: memory CD4+ T cells sorted from blood. The sample's subset: CD45RA-negative fraction. These TCRs come from a woman aged 25-40 years in good health.

The V call is TRBV7-6, the J call TRBJ2-3; D remains ambiguous. Germline V gene data show CDR1 as SGHVS and CDR2 as FNYEAQ. Trimming left V 3 bases short and J 4 bases short, with 11 bases between. CDR3 size: 14 residues. CDR3 in DNA: TGTGCCAGCAGCTTTGGCCAGAAGGCAGATACGCAGTATTTT. Encoded protein: CASSFGQKADTQYF.

The gene calls are TRBV7-9 and TRBJ2-7, with a tentative D call TRBD1 (5 bases). V shed 5 bases and J shed 3 bases, with 17 bases lying between them. Germline V CDR1 and CDR2: SEHNR, FQNEAQ (reference sequence). CDR3 length equals 15 residues. In DNA form, the CDR3 reads TGTGCCAGCAGCCCACGGACGACCAGGGACTACGAGCAGTACTTC. It yields the protein CASSPRTTRDYEQYF.

The V call is TRBV28, the J call TRBJ2-3; D is tentatively TRBD1 or TRBD2 (5 bases each). The CDR3 covers 16 residues. Trimming removed 5 bases at V and 2 bases at J, with 17 bases between. The V gene's germline CDR1 is MDHEN and CDR2 SYDVKM. CDR3 sequence: CASSNRPGPTTDTQYF. CDR3 in DNA: TGTGCCAGCAGTAACCGACCGGGACCCACCACAGATACGCAGTATTTT. The variable domain in full, with the rest retrieved from reference TRBV28 and TRBJ2-3, is DVKVTQSSRYLVKRTGEKVFLECVQDMDHENMFWYRQDPGLGLRLIYFSYDVKMKEKGDIPEGYSVSREKKERFSLILESASTNQTSMYLCASSNRPGPTTDTQYFGPGTRLTVL.

The chain couples TRBV5-1 to TRBJ1-5; 10 bases line up with TRBD1. The length of the CDR3 is 16 residues. Germline loops: CDR1 SGHRS, CDR2 YFSETQ. V lost 0 bases and J lost 7; bases outside the gene matches: 7. CDR3 region: CASSLAGQGSGQPQHF. CDR3 sequence (DNA): TGCGCCAGCAGCTTGGCGGGACAGGGGTCGGGGCAGCCCCAGCATTTT.

The rearrangement joins TRBV5-1 to TRBJ2-7; maybe TRBD1 (6 bases). The V gene lost 4 bases and the J gene lost 6 bases, with 20 bases spanning the gap. Looked up from germline, CDR1 is SGHRS and CDR2 is YFSETQ. CDR3 length equals 15 residues. Here the CDR3 reads CASSPGETSRSEQYF. For the CDR3, the DNA is TGCGCCAGCAGCCCAGGGGAAACCAGCCGCTCCGAGCAGTACTTC.

This clone was counted ten times or more. The chain combines TRBV21-1 with TRBJ2-2; whether TRBD2, the table's D call, matches the DNA was not checked. TRBV21-1 is termed a pseudogene. CDR3 length equals 17 residues. CDR3 sequence reads: CASSRTSGSVFSGELFF. CDR3 DNA: TGTGCCAGCAGCAGGACTAGCGGGAGCGTATTTTCCGGGGAGCTGTTTTTT.

The chain has TRBV10-3 and TRBJ2-5; D might be TRBD2 (6 bases). This CDR3 has 17 amino acids. V lost 4 bases, J lost 2 bases, and 20 bases lay in between. Per germline, CDR1 ENHRY and CDR2 SYGVKD. CDR3 in amino acids: CAISASLGEVIQETQYF. The CDR3 DNA reads TGTGCCATCAGTGCGTCCCTCGGGGAGGTTATACAAGAGACCCAGTACTTC.

The genes are TRBV15 and TRBJ2-7; D perhaps matches TRBD1 (6 bases). CDR1 and CDR2 (germline): LNHNV, YYDKDF (reference sequence). The CDR3 length is 14 residues. Trimming removed 4 bases at V and 0 bases at J, with 10 bases between. The DNA for the CDR3 is TGTGCCACCAGCAATGACAGGTCCTCCTACGAGCAGTACTTC. Translating gives CATSNDRSSYEQYF. The whole variable domain, filled in from reference TRBV15 and TRBJ2-7, reads DAMVIQNPRYQVTQFGKPVTLSCSQTLNHNVMYWYQQKSSQAPKLLFHYYDKDFNNEADTPDNFQSRRPNTSFCFLDIRSPGLGDTAMYLCATSNDRSSYEQYFGPGTRLTVT.

This clone was picked up many times. The chain employs TRBV7-9 and TRBJ2-7; maybe TRBD2 (5 bases). Germline V gene sequence: CDR1 SEHNR, CDR2 FQNEAQ (reference sequence). This CDR3 is 13 amino acids long. Trimming removed 1 base from V and 7 bases from J, with 11 bases in between. The CDR3 spells CASSLGSGWEQYF. The CDR3 DNA is TGTGCCAGCAGCTTAGGATCGGGATGGGAGCAGTACTTC.

The chain uses TRBV9 and TRBJ2-1, with D unclear. The CDR3 has 13 amino acids. V dropped 3 bases and J dropped 7 bases, with 11 bases sitting between them. Germline CDR1 is SGDLS and CDR2 is YYNGEE. The CDR3 nucleotides are TGTGCCAGCAGCGCTATTCAAGGGAATGAGCAGTTCTTC. Translation: CASSAIQGNEQFF.